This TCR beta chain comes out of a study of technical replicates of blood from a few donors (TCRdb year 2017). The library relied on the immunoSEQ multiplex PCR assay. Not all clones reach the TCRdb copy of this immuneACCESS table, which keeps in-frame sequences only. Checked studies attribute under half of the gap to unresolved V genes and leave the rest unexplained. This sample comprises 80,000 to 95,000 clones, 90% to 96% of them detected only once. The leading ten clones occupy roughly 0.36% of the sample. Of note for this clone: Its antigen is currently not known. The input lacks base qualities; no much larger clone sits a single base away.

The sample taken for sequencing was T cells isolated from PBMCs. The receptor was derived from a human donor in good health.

The sequenced DNA: TGTGCCAGCAGCTTAAGCGGCGGGACCTACAATGAGCAGTTCTTC. Translated, it reads CASSLSGGTYNEQFF. The sequence is built from TRBV11-3 and TRBJ2-1; a tentative D call is TRBD2 (6 bases match). From its cysteine to its phenylalanine, the CDR3 spans 15 amino acids. Kept here is only the CDR3 DNA, which spans 45 bases and is read in frame from base 1. V sheds 2 bases and J sheds 2 bases, leaving 10 bases between their ends. CDR1 and CDR2 were assigned from the germline V gene as SGHNT and YENEEA. Outside the CDR3, residues come from the reference TRBV11-3 and TRBJ2-1 proteins, so the full variable domain is: EAGVVQSPRYKIIEKKQPVAFWCNPISGHNTLYWYLQNLGQGPELLIRYENEEAVDDSQLPKDRFSAERLKGVDSTLKIQPAELGDSAVYLCASSLSGGTYNEQFFGPGTRLTVL.